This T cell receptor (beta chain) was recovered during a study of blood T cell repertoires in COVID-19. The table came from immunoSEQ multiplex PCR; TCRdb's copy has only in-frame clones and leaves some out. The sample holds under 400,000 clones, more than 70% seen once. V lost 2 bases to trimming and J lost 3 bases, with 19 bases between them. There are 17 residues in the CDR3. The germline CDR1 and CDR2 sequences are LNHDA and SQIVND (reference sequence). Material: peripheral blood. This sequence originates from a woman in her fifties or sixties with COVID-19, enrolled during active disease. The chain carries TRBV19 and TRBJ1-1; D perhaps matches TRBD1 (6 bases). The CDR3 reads CASSISPGGGPDTEAFF. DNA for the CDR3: TGTGCCAGTAGTATAAGCCCCGGGGGGGGGCCTGACACTGAAGCTTTCTTT.